The 19 T cell receptor beta chains reported below all come from one sample, sequenced in a study of cytomegalovirus exposure and HLA in healthy donors. The PCR made use of 60 Vbeta and 13 Jbeta primers. Generated by immunoSEQ multiplex PCR, the TCRdb table keeps only in-frame clones and is missing some. The sample has some 150,000 clones; around 82% are singletons. Sequencing was performed on PBMCs. The receptors originated from a male donor in good health and CMV-seronegative.

The chain couples TRBV9 to TRBJ1-4; D perhaps matches TRBD1 (6 bases). Germline CDR1 and CDR2: SGDLS and YYNGEE. Trimming pared 0 bases from V and 7 bases from J, leaving 13 bases between. The CDR3 is 15 residues long. CDR3 amino acids: CASSVGPGVTEKLFF. CDR3 DNA sequence: TGTGCCAGCAGCGTAGGTCCAGGGGTGACTGAAAAACTGTTTTTT.

This clone was seen more than once but under ten times. One end of the junction does not line up with germline, which may come from a read error. V usage is TRBV6-4 and J usage is TRBJ2-3; TRBD2 matches 14 bases. Germline-derived CDR1 and CDR2 are MRHNA and SNTAGT. The length of the CDR3 is 15 residues. In nucleotides, the CDR3 is TGTGCCAGCAGTGCGACTAGCGGGGGGGCAGAGACGCAGTATTTT. It encodes CASSATSGGAETQYF.

The chain uses TRBV2 and TRBJ2-5; tentative D call: TRBD1 (5 bases). Matching the DNA end better, TRBJ2-7 makes the J call doubtful. Germline loops: CDR1 SNHLY, CDR2 FYNNEI. The CDR3 totals 14 residues. CDR3 nucleotide sequence: TGTGCCAGCAGTGAATGGACACGCAATTACGAGCAGTACTTC. It translates to CASSEWTRNYEQYF.

This sequence joins TRBV30 and TRBJ2-1, with 12 bases matching TRBD2. The V segment lost 7 bases and the J segment 4 bases; nucleotides outside the gene matches: 5. The germline V gene encodes CDR1 GTSNPN and CDR2 SVGIG (reference sequence). CDR3 size: 14 residues. The CDR3 loop is CAFAGLAGYNEQFF. CDR3 coding DNA: TGTGCCTTCGCCGGACTAGCGGGATACAATGAGCAGTTCTTC.

V usage is TRBV9 and J usage is TRBJ2-2; 8 nucleotides agree with TRBD1. The CDR3 runs to 15 residues. Germline V gene data show CDR1 as SGDLS and CDR2 as YYNGEE. V lost 5 bases, J lost 4 bases, and 7 bases stayed unmatched. The CDR3 coding sequence is TGTGCCAGCAGGTCCCCGGGACAGGCCACCGGGGAGCTGTTTTTT. This sequence encodes CASRSPGQATGELFF.

For the CDR3, the DNA is TGTGCCAGCAGTGGACGGGTAGAGCAGTACTTC. Its translation is CASSGRVEQYF. The chain links TRBV2 to TRBJ2-7; D gene uncertain. The length of the CDR3 is 11 residues. Trimming removed 4 bases from V and 7 bases from J, with 8 bases in between. Germline V lookup: CDR1 SNHLY, CDR2 FYNNEI.

This chain uses TRBV27 with TRBJ2-3; 9 nucleotides line up with TRBD2. The junction had 12 bases not matched to a gene; V was cut back by 7 bases and J by 4 bases. Germline V lookup: CDR1 MNHEY, CDR2 SMNVEV (reference sequence). The CDR3 is 16 residues long. CDR3 loop: CASTSLAGVSADTQYF. CDR3 nucleotides: TGTGCCAGCACATCCTTAGCGGGAGTTAGCGCAGATACGCAGTATTTT.

CDR3 nucleotide sequence: TGTGCCAGCAGTTCTAGACAGGGGGTGGGAAATCAGCCCCAGCATTTT. Amino acid sequence: CASSSRQGVGNQPQHF. The chain uses TRBV27 and TRBJ1-5; 9 bases align to TRBD1. Germline CDR1 is MNHEY and CDR2 is SMNVEV (reference sequence). The CDR3 is 16 amino acids. V dropped 4 bases and J dropped 4; count of bases not matched to a gene: 8.

The J gene is TRBJ1-4, the V gene TRBV4-1; maybe TRBD1 (5 bases). V shed 1 base and J shed 4 bases, with 13 bases lying between them. The CDR3 runs 16 residues. Looked up from germline, CDR1 is MGHRA and CDR2 is YSYEKL. CDR3 protein: CASSQGVGGDNEKLFF. Written as DNA, the CDR3 is TGCGCCAGCAGCCAAGGAGTGGGGGGGGATAATGAAAAACTGTTTTTT.

The V and J genes are TRBV7-9 and TRBJ2-3, with TRBD1 identical over 8 bases. The CDR3 totals 15 residues. CDR1 and CDR2 (germline): SEHNR, FQNEAQ (reference sequence). The ends lost 5 bases at V and 0 bases at J; junction bases unmatched: 4. The CDR3, as DNA: TGTGCCAGCAGCCAGGGACAGGCGAGCACAGATACGCAGTATTTT. It encodes CASSQGQASTDTQYF.

Regarding this clone: The sample holds other DNA sequences that translate to the same CDR3. This rearrangement joins TRBV27 to TRBJ2-2, with 7 bases identical to TRBD2. This CDR3 comprises 16 residues. CDR1 and CDR2 (germline): MNHEY, SMNVEV (reference sequence). V was clipped by 5 bases and J by 6 bases; unmatched bases: 12. The chain's CDR3 is CASSPLAGVGSGELFF. In nucleotides, the CDR3 is TGTGCCAGCAGTCCTCTGGCGGGAGTTGGTTCCGGGGAGCTGTTTTTT.

The chain combines TRBV19 with TRBJ2-7; D is possibly TRBD1 (6 bases). Germline V gene lookup returns CDR1 LNHDA and CDR2 SQIVND (reference sequence). The CDR3 sequence is 14 residues long. V shed 5 bases and J shed 0 bases, with 11 bases lying between them. CDR3 protein: CASSGTHFSYEQYF. DNA of the CDR3: TGTGCCAGTAGTGGGACACATTTCTCCTACGAGCAGTACTTC. Using reference TRBV19 and TRBJ2-7 for the parts outside the CDR3, the full variable domain is DGGITQSPKYLFRKEGQNVTLSCEQNLNHDAMYWYRQDPGQGLRLIYYSQIVNDFQKGDIAEGYSVSREKKESFPLTVTSAQKNPTAFYLCASSGTHFSYEQYFGPGTRLTVT.

The chain combines TRBV9 with TRBJ2-1; 7 positions match TRBD2. The J segment lost 7 bases and the V segment lost 2 bases, leaving 9 bases of the junction unmatched. This CDR3 is 15 amino acids long. Germline V gene lookup returns CDR1 SGDLS and CDR2 YYNGEE. The CDR3 is CASSVAAGRENEQFF. The CDR3 DNA is TGTGCCAGCAGCGTTGCGGCGGGGAGGGAGAATGAGCAGTTCTTC.

This clone was seen a handful of times. CDR3 nucleotide sequence: TGTGCCAGCAGTTCTGCCACAGGGTTTGAGCAGTTCTTC. Translation: CASSSATGFEQFF. The V gene is TRBV28, the J gene TRBJ2-1; perhaps TRBD1 as D (6 bases). The V end was cut by 4 bases, the J end by 9 bases, with 13 bases between. The germline V gene encodes CDR1 MDHEN and CDR2 SYDVKM. The CDR3 is 13 residues long.

This chain joins TRBV15 and TRBJ2-7; 9 bases fit TRBD2. Germline CDR1 LNHNV, CDR2 YYDKDF (reference sequence). The trim removed 5 bases at V and 5 bases at J, leaving 7 bases unmatched. CDR3 length: 14 amino acids. CDR3 protein: CATSGRTSVHEQYF. The CDR3 DNA follows: TGTGCCACCAGCGGCCGGACTAGCGTCCACGAGCAGTACTTC.

The V and J genes are TRBV5-8 and TRBJ2-1; possible D gene TRBD2, 6 bases. Trimming took 2 bases from V and 4 from J, leaving 19 bases between them. CDR3 length: 17 residues. The germline V gene encodes CDR1 SGHTS and CDR2 YDEGEE. This chain's CDR3 is CASSFSLASIRYNEQFF. CDR3 DNA sequence: TGTGCCAGCAGCTTCTCGCTAGCGTCGATTAGATACAATGAGCAGTTCTTC.

J is TRBJ2-5 and V is TRBV7-2, with TRBD2 as a possible D gene (7 bases). The J call is in doubt because the DNA end fits TRBJ2-7 better. Germline values: CDR1 SGHTA, CDR2 FQGNSA. The CDR3 consists of 15 residues. CDR3 loop: CASTWGAGHSYEQYF. The CDR3 DNA follows: TGTGCCAGCACCTGGGGAGCGGGACATTCCTACGAGCAGTACTTC.

Only a few counts were recorded for this clone. This chain connects TRBV21-1 to TRBJ2-3; the table's D call, TRBD2, has no DNA check behind it. TRBV21-1 has pseudogene status. This CDR3 spans 15 amino acids. CDR3 nucleotide sequence: TGTGCCAGCAGCCGGACTAGCGGGAGGCCAGATACGCAGTATTTT. Protein product: CASSRTSGRPDTQYF.

The chain joins TRBV7-9 to TRBJ1-5; 7 nucleotides line up with TRBD1. CDR1 is SEHNR, CDR2 FQNEAQ, per germline (reference sequence). This CDR3 spans 15 amino acids. The junction had 10 bases not matched to a gene; V was cut back by 4 bases and J by 7 bases. In DNA, the CDR3 is TGTGCCAGCAGCTATGGGGGGACAGTAAGCCAGCCCCAGCATTTT. It translates to CASSYGGTVSQPQHF. Combining the CDR3 with reference TRBV7-9 and TRBJ1-5 gives the whole variable domain DTGVSQNPRHKITKRGQNVTFRCDPISEHNRLYWYRQTLGQGPEFLTYFQNEAQLEKSRLLSDRFSAERPKGSFSTLEIQRTEQGDSAMYLCASSYGGTVSQPQHFGDGTRLSIL.